The TCR beta chain described here comes from a study of T-cell memory formation after mild COVID-19. Study details: Largely, the TCR clusters proved donor specific.

Study outcomes and limitations: Within pre-infection memory, some responding clones were found, suggesting cross-reactive memory joined.

This clonotype has only a few counts. Antigen: not known. TCRdb redid the calling of the 5' RACE reads with MiXCR, one entry per CDR3 protein. Here the sample spans about 620,000 distinct CDR3 sequences, over 15% being singletons. Losses at the gene ends were 5 bases for V and 4 bases for J; bases not matched to a gene: 5. The CDR3 totals 15 residues. This receptor was obtained from an adult woman who had mild COVID-19 (a few samples of this study predate the infection). Cell type and time point are not known. What was sequenced was PBMCs or a T cell subset sorted from them (not recorded which). The chain employs TRBV12-3 or TRBV12-4 and TRBJ1-4; 9 bases fit TRBD1. CDR3 loop: CASSPPGQGNEKLFF. CDR3 coding DNA: TGTGCCAGCAGTCCCCCGGGACAGGGTAATGAAAAACTGTTTTTT.